This TCR beta chain was captured by sequencing in a study of OX40 agonist ivuxolimab in advanced cancers. Study as a whole: An anti-OX40 (CD134) antibody with agonistic activity, ivuxolimab, was administered to patients. Enrollees could have had prior anti-PD-1, anti-PD-L1 or anti-CTLA-4 therapy, which over 35% had received. The study, taken as a whole, reports: Certain nonresponding patients likewise had low normalized T-cell clonal expansion. Researchers did not determine the expanded peripheral T cells' antigen specificity.

To note about this clone: Antigen specificity is unknown.

Assay used: immunoSEQ multiplex PCR; TCRdb lists only in-frame clones, some missing. The table has roughly 53,000 clones, 88% seen once. In germline, CDR1 is SGHRS, CDR2 YFSETQ. The CDR3 is 16 amino acids. The V and J ends lost 3 bases and 3 bases respectively, with 17 bases between them. V usage is TRBV5-1 and J usage is TRBJ2-3; D may match TRBD1 or TRBD2 (6 bases each). This receptor was identified in an adult with an advanced solid tumor such as melanoma, head and neck, liver or kidney cancer. This sample comprised CD4+ or CD8+ T cells sorted from blood, obtained in a trial of the OX40 agonist ivuxolimab. The CDR3 nucleotides are TGCGCCAGCAGCTGGACAGAAAGCGGGTCTACAGATACGCAGTATTTT. Its translation: CASSWTESGSTDTQYF.